These 31 T cell receptor beta chains share one sample of origin, sequenced in a study of OX40 agonist ivuxolimab in advanced cancers. The method was immunoSEQ multiplex PCR; TCRdb's version includes in-frame clones alone and lacks a portion of them. Of about 59,000 clones listed, approximately 94% are singletons. This sample comprised CD4+ or CD8+ T cells sorted from blood, obtained in a trial of the OX40 agonist ivuxolimab. The receptors stem from an adult with an advanced solid tumor such as melanoma, head and neck, liver or kidney cancer.

The chain combines TRBV6-6 with TRBJ1-1; D not certain. V dropped 2 bases and J dropped 5 bases, with 0 bases sitting between them. This CDR3 has 10 residues. The germline CDR1 and CDR2 sequences are MNHNY and SVGAGI (reference sequence). DNA for the CDR3: TGTGCCAGCAGTTACACTGAAGCTTTCTTT. Translated: CASSYTEAFF.

This clone was seen once. The rearrangement uses TRBV11-3 and TRBJ2-1, with 11 bases matching TRBD2. There are 14 residues in the CDR3. V lost 5 bases, J lost 6 bases, and 3 bases stayed unmatched. The germline V gene encodes CDR1 SGHNT and CDR2 YENEEA. In nucleotides, the CDR3 is TGTGCCAGCAGCGTAGCGGGAGGGAGCAATGAGCAGTTCTTC. Translation gives CASSVAGGSNEQFF.

J is TRBJ2-2 and V is TRBV6-5; 8 positions agree with TRBD2. Germline V gives CDR1 MNHEY, CDR2 SVGAGI. There are 14 residues in the CDR3. J gave up 6 bases and V 3 bases, and 3 bases lay outside the gene matches. Here the CDR3 reads CASSYLLAAGELFF. The CDR3 nucleotides read TGTGCCAGCAGTTATTTACTAGCGGCCGGGGAGCTGTTTTTT.

This rearrangement joins TRBV5-6 to TRBJ1-1; TRBD1 is a possible D gene (6 bases). V was pared by 2 bases and J by 0 bases, with 11 bases between. The CDR3 is 15 amino acids. From germline, CDR1 is SGHDT and CDR2 YYEEEE. Here the CDR3 reads CASSLNGGMNTEAFF. The CDR3 DNA reads TGTGCCAGCAGCTTAAACGGGGGCATGAACACTGAAGCTTTCTTT.

This sequence joins TRBV4-3 and TRBJ2-1, with D possibly being TRBD1 or TRBD2 (5 bases each). Germline CDR1 LGHNA, CDR2 YSLEER. This CDR3 contains 16 residues. Trimming pared 4 bases from V and 6 bases from J, leaving 19 bases between. The CDR3 region is CASSRPGAGGTNEQFF. The CDR3 DNA is TGCGCCAGCAGCCGCCCCGGGGCTGGGGGTACCAATGAGCAGTTCTTC.

The chain couples TRBV9 to TRBJ2-7; 7 nucleotides agree with TRBD1. The junction had 7 bases not matched to a gene; V was cut back by 4 bases and J by 0 bases. Germline V gene data show CDR1 as SGDLS and CDR2 as YYNGEE. The CDR3 is 15 residues long. CDR3 sequence: CASSYTGASSYEQYF. CDR3 in DNA: TGTGCCAGCAGCTACACAGGGGCCAGCTCCTACGAGCAGTACTTC. The full variable domain, in which reference TRBV9 and TRBJ2-7 provide the parts outside the CDR3, is DSGVTQTPKHLITATGQRVTLRCSPRSGDLSVYWYQQSLDQGLQFLIQYYNGEERAKGNILERFSAQQFPDLHSELNLSSLELGDSALYFCASSYTGASSYEQYFGPGTRLTVT.

The chain uses TRBV6-6 and TRBJ1-5; D may be TRBD1 (5 bases). The germline V and J ends were trimmed by 3 bases and 6 bases, with 15 bases remaining between them. The length of the CDR3 is 15 residues. Germline CDR1 reads MNHNY; CDR2 reads SVGAGI (reference sequence). CDR3 nucleotides: TGTGCCAGCAGTTATTGGACATCCTTGAGTCAGCCCCAGCATTTT. Translating gives CASSYWTSLSQPQHF.

The chain couples TRBV27 to TRBJ2-7, with D maybe TRBD2 (6 bases). The CDR3 is 15 amino acids. Germline assignment: CDR1 MNHEY and CDR2 SMNVEV (reference sequence). V was trimmed by 6 bases and J by 5 bases, leaving 20 bases between them. In nucleotides, the CDR3 is TGTGCCAGCAGAGCAAAAACTAGCTATTACCACGAGCAGTACTTC. Translating it yields CASRAKTSYYHEQYF.

This chain connects TRBV11-3 to TRBJ1-5; D might be TRBD1 (5 bases). CDR1 and CDR2 (germline): SGHNT, YENEEA. The CDR3 is 13 amino acids. Trimming shortened V by 4 bases and J by 6 bases, and 10 bases separated the two germline ends. This chain's CDR3 is CASSSRAGQPQHF. The CDR3 DNA sequence: TGTGCCAGCAGCTCCAGGGCGGGTCAGCCCCAGCATTTT.

The chain joins TRBV4-2 to TRBJ1-2; maybe TRBD1 (5 bases). Germline CDR1 and CDR2: LGHNA and YNFKEQ. This CDR3 has 15 amino acids. The V gene lost 4 bases and the J gene lost 2 bases, with 14 bases spanning the gap. CDR3 DNA: TGTGCCAGCAGCCCGGGGGTCGGGGGGAACTATGGCTACACCTTC. This sequence encodes CASSPGVGGNYGYTF.

The gene calls are TRBV7-9 and TRBJ2-7; 8 bases are shared with TRBD1. The ends lost 3 bases at V and 1 base at J; junction bases unmatched: 5. The CDR3 runs 15 residues. Germline V gene data show CDR1 as SEHNR and CDR2 as FQNEAQ (reference sequence). The CDR3 protein is CASSFWTGLSYEQYF. The CDR3 DNA is TGTGCCAGCAGCTTTTGGACAGGGTTGTCCTACGAGCAGTACTTC.

The chain joins TRBV29-1 to TRBJ2-7; TRBD1 matches 9 bases. The germline V gene has CDR1 SQVTM and CDR2 ANQGSEA. This CDR3 is 13 amino acids long. The V and J ends lost 6 bases and 7 bases, in that order; junction bases with no gene match: 10. The CDR3 DNA follows: TGCAGCGTCGCCCCGGGACAGGGTGCAGAGCAGTACTTC. Its translation is CSVAPGQGAEQYF.

The chain combines TRBV30 with TRBJ1-2, with D possibly being TRBD1 (5 bases). This CDR3 is 16 amino acids long. Looked up from germline, CDR1 is GTSNPN and CDR2 is SVGIG (reference sequence). The V end was cut by 3 bases, the J end by 4 bases, with 21 bases between. The CDR3 DNA is TGTGCCTGGAGCGAGGCAGGGTGGAAATATGTCTATGGCTACACCTTC. This codes for CAWSEAGWKYVYGYTF. Drawing the rest from reference TRBV30 and TRBJ1-2, the complete variable domain is SQTIHQWPATLVQPVGSPLSLECTVEGTSNPNLYWYRQAAGRGLQLLFYSVGIGQISSEVPQNLSASRPQDRQFILSSKKLLLSDSGFYLCAWSEAGWKYVYGYTFGSGTRLTVV.

This clone was picked up a small number of times. The CDR3 spells CASRPSNNQPQHF. The CDR3 region has the DNA TGTGCCAGCAGGCCCTCGAACAATCAGCCCCAGCATTTT. The gene calls are TRBV2 and TRBJ1-5; no clear D gene. V was clipped by 6 bases and J by 3 bases, with 9 bases between them. CDR3 length: 13 residues. Per germline, CDR1 SNHLY and CDR2 FYNNEI.

The chain uses TRBV15 and TRBJ1-2; the D gene is possibly TRBD1 (6 bases). CDR3 length: 16 amino acids. The V gene's germline CDR1 is LNHNV and CDR2 YYDKDF (reference sequence). V gave up 0 bases and J gave up 4 bases, with 15 bases separating them. The CDR3 DNA follows: TGTGCCACCAGCAGAGACAATTTGGACAGCCTCTATGGCTACACCTTC. This codes for CATSRDNLDSLYGYTF.

V usage is TRBV5-6 and J usage is TRBJ2-7, with a weak D call TRBD2 (6 bases). This CDR3 region has 14 residues. Germline CDR1 reads SGHDT; CDR2 reads YYEEEE. V lost 4 bases and J 6 bases, leaving 17 bases between the germline ends. The CDR3, as DNA: TGTGCCAGCAGCATGACTAGTTATTTGAGCGAGCAGTACTTC. Its translation is CASSMTSYLSEQYF. Full variable domain (remainder filled in from reference TRBV5-6 and TRBJ2-7): DAGVTQSPTHLIKTRGQQVTLRCSPKSGHDTVSWYQQALGQGPQFIFQYYEEEERQRGNFPDRFSGHQFPNYSSELNVNALLLGDSALYLCASSMTSYLSEQYFGPGTRLTVT.

The gene calls are TRBV21-1 and TRBJ2-1; the table calls TRBD2, which could not be checked here. TRBV21-1 is annotated as a pseudogene. The CDR3 is 18 amino acids. The CDR3 DNA follows: TGTGCCAGCAGCAACCCAGCTGAAAGCGCGAGCTCCTACAATGAGCAGTTCTTC. Encoded protein: CASSNPAESASSYNEQFF.

V and J are TRBV10-3 and TRBJ2-2, with D perhaps given as TRBD1 or TRBD2 (5 bases each). V lost 6 bases, J lost 2 bases, and 13 bases lay in between. The CDR3 totals 15 residues. Per the germline V gene, CDR1 is ENHRY and CDR2 is SYGVKD. For the CDR3, the DNA is TGTGCCATCAGGGACGAGGGGCTTAACACCGGGGAGCTGTTTTTT. It is translated as CAIRDEGLNTGELFF.

The rearrangement uses TRBV5-4 and TRBJ2-7; D is tentatively TRBD1 or TRBD2 (5 bases each). This CDR3 has 13 residues. CDR1 and CDR2 from the germline V gene are SGHNT and YYREEE (reference sequence). Deletions cut 4 bases from V and 5 bases from J, with 13 bases between. The CDR3, as DNA: TGTGCCAGCAGCGAGGGTAGCAGGGACGAGCAGTACTTC. This sequence encodes CASSEGSRDEQYF.

The chain joins TRBV9 to TRBJ2-2, with 7 bases identical to TRBD2. Looked up from germline, CDR1 is SGDLS and CDR2 is YYNGEE. This CDR3 region has 16 residues. The V gene end was trimmed by 0 bases and the J gene end by 3 bases; junction bases not matched to a gene: 5. CDR3: CASSVGDSGYTGELFF. In DNA, the CDR3 is TGTGCCAGCAGCGTAGGGGATAGCGGGTACACCGGGGAGCTGTTTTTT.

V is TRBV5-6 and J is TRBJ1-3; D not certain. V lost 1 base to trimming and J lost 0 bases, with 8 bases between them. CDR1 and CDR2 (germline): SGHDT, YYEEEE. CDR3 length: 15 residues. CDR3 sequence reads: CASSLSSNSGNTIYF. CDR3 nucleotide sequence: TGTGCCAGCAGCTTGTCCAGTAACTCTGGAAACACCATATATTTT.

The chain links TRBV6-1 to TRBJ2-7; D unclear. Trimming removed 4 bases at V and 9 bases at J, with 16 bases between. This CDR3 contains 13 residues. Germline lookup yields CDR1 MNHNS and CDR2 SASEGT. CDR3 bases: TGTGCCAGCAGTGCCTTTCTAGTTCGTGGGCAGTACTTC. As protein: CASSAFLVRGQYF.

The V and J genes are TRBV29-1 and TRBJ2-2; 9 nucleotides match TRBD1. The CDR3 is made up of 15 amino acids. CDR1 SQVTM and CDR2 ANQGSEA come from the germline V gene. V shed 0 bases and J 4 bases; nucleotides not matched to a gene: 3. In DNA, the CDR3 is TGCAGCGTTGAAGAGGGGACAGGGATCACCGGGGAGCTGTTTTTT. Protein sequence: CSVEEGTGITGELFF.

This chain uses TRBV5-6 with TRBJ2-4, with D possibly being TRBD2 (5 bases). Trimming cost V 0 bases and J 0 bases, with 16 bases left between them. The CDR3 sequence is 18 residues long. Per the germline V gene, CDR1 is SGHDT and CDR2 is YYEEEE. The chain's CDR3 is CASSLVGGLEVAKNIQYF. CDR3 DNA: TGTGCCAGCAGCTTGGTTGGCGGACTGGAAGTAGCCAAAAACATTCAGTACTTC.

This chain uses TRBV15 with TRBJ2-1; 7 nucleotides line up with TRBD2. Germline CDR1 reads LNHNV; CDR2 reads YYDKDF (reference sequence). The CDR3 has 20 amino acids. V was clipped by 5 bases and J by 0 bases; unmatched bases: 19. The CDR3 DNA reads as TGTGCCACCAGCGGAGGCCCTCCGGGGAGGGTAAGAAGCTCCTACAATGAGCAGTTCTTC. This encodes CATSGGPPGRVRSSYNEQFF.

The chain combines TRBV6-4 with TRBJ1-1; D perhaps matches TRBD1 (5 bases). V was cut by 0 bases and J by 2 bases, with 10 bases left in between. The CDR3 consists of 15 residues. The V gene's germline CDR1 is MRHNA and CDR2 SNTAGT. For the CDR3, the DNA is TGTGCCAGCAGTGACTCAGGGGCCGCAAACACTGAAGCTTTCTTT. It yields the protein CASSDSGAANTEAFF.

The chain uses TRBV9 and TRBJ2-5; TRBD1 is a possible D gene (6 bases). Germline V CDR1 and CDR2: SGDLS, YYNGEE. This CDR3 has 15 residues. Trimming stripped 4 bases from V and 7 bases from J, with 20 bases between. The DNA for the CDR3 is TGTGCCAGCAGCTCGGTGACAGGCGACCCCTTGACCCAGTACTTC. As protein: CASSSVTGDPLTQYF.

This clone was seen once. The genes are TRBV4-2 and TRBJ2-7, with TRBD2 matching 7 bases. V dropped 5 bases and J dropped 0; count of bases not matched to a gene: 7. Germline-derived CDR1 and CDR2 are LGHNA and YNFKEQ. The CDR3 length is 15 residues. The CDR3 is CASSLAASGSYEQYF. CDR3 nucleotides: TGTGCCAGCAGCTTGGCCGCTAGCGGCTCCTACGAGCAGTACTTC.

The genes are TRBV11-2 and TRBJ1-1, with D tentatively TRBD1 (6 bases). CDR1 and CDR2 (germline): SGHAT, FQNNGV. Trimming left V 6 bases short and J 7 bases short, with 12 bases between. This CDR3 has 12 residues. CDR3 nucleotide sequence: TGTGCCAGCAGTGACCGGGACATTGAAGCTTTCTTT. This translates into CASSDRDIEAFF.

V usage is TRBV4-1 and J usage is TRBJ1-1, with TRBD1 matching over 7 bases. The J segment lost 4 bases and the V segment lost 2 bases, leaving 4 bases of the junction unmatched. The CDR3 has 14 amino acids. Germline-derived CDR1 and CDR2 are MGHRA and YSYEKL. CDR3 sequence (DNA): TGCGCCAGCAGCCAACGTGACAGGGCCACTGAAGCTTTCTTT. Translating it yields CASSQRDRATEAFF.

This clone was seen once. V and J are TRBV14 and TRBJ1-1; possible D gene TRBD1, 6 bases. The CDR3 length is 16 residues. V gave up 0 bases and J gave up 5 bases, with 16 bases separating them. CDR1 SGHDN and CDR2 FVKESK come from the germline V gene. In nucleotides, the CDR3 is TGTGCCAGCAGCCAAGATTTGCTGGGGGCGGGTACTGAAGCTTTCTTT. The encoded protein is CASSQDLLGAGTEAFF.